Given below is one T cell receptor beta chain in context. Its specific antigen is unknown. Base quality data are lacking; no much larger clone is found one base away. Looking up the germline V gene yields CDR1 SGHDT and CDR2 YYEEEE. The CDR3 covers 12 residues, taking in both the cysteine and the phenylalanine. Only the CDR3 part of the read is kept: 36 bases, read in frame from the first base. V is reduced by 2 bases and J by 0 bases, leaving a spacing of 2 bases between them. This specimen belongs to a study of technical replicates of blood from a few donors (dated by TCRdb to 2017 to 2019). Receptors were amplified or captured by the immunoSEQ multiplex PCR assay. In its TCRdb copy, this immuneACCESS table keeps in-frame sequences only and misses some clones. Where compared with another copy, unresolved V genes explain less than half of these, and the others have no known cause. This sample has more than 75,000 clones in its table, and under 95% of those were observed once. The ten largest clones represent under 0.3% of the sample.

The origin of this receptor is a human donor in good health. The rearranged segments are TRBV5-6 and TRBJ2-5; the D gene is unclear. The source material was T cells isolated from PBMCs. The DNA is TGTGCCAGCAGCTTCGACCAAGAGACCCAGTACTTC. Its protein product is CASSFDQETQYF.